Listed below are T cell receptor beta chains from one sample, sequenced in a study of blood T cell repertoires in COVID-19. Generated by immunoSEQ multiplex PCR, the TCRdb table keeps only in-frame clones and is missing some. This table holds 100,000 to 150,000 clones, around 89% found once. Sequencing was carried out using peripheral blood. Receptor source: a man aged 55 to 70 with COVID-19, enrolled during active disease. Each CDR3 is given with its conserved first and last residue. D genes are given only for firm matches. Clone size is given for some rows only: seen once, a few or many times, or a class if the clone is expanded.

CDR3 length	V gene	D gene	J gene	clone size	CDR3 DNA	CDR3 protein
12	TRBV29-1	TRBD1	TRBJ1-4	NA	TGCAGCGTTGTTCAGGGGGTGGGAAAACTGTTTTTT	CSVVQGVGKLFF
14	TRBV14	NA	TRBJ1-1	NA	TGTGCCAGCAGCCAAGAACTTATGAACACTGAAGCTTTCTTT	CASSQELMNTEAFF
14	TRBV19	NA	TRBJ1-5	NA	TGTGCCAGTAGTACCAACCCCACTTATTCGCCCCAGCATTTT	CASSTNPTYSPQHF
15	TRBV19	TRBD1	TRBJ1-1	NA	TGTGCCAGTAAAACAGGGGGAGTCCCCAACACTGAAGCTTTCTTT	CASKTGGVPNTEAFF
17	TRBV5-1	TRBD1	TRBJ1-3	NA	TGCGCCAGCAGCTTGGTGGGACAGACCTCCTCTGGAAACACCATATATTTT	CASSLVGQTSSGNTIYF
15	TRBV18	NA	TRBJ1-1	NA	TGTGCCAGCTCACCATTTGACACCCTGAACACTGAAGCTTTCTTT	CASSPFDTLNTEAFF
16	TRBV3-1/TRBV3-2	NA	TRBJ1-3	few	TGTGCCAGCAGCCTCTCGGACATAGGCTCTGGAAACACCATATATTTT	CASSLSDIGSGNTIYF
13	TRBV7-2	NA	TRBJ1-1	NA	TGTGCCAGCAGCTTAGTACAGGGAAATGAAGCTTTCTTT	CASSLVQGNEAFF
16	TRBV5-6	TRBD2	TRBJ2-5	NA	TGTGCCAGCAGCTTGTCGTTAGCGGGGTTACAAGAGACCCAGTACTTC	CASSLSLAGLQETQYF
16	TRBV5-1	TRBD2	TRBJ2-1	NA	TGCGCCAGCAGCCTTCCGAGCGGGGGGGCCTTAAATGAGCAGTTCTTC	CASSLPSGGALNEQFF
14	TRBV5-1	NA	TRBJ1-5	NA	TGCGCCAGCAGCTTGGATGGCAGTGGCGGGTCCCAGCATTTT	CASSLDGSGGSQHF
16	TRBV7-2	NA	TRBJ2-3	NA	TGTGCCAGCAGCTTTTTTGGGGAGTCCCGCACAGATACGCAGTATTTT	CASSFFGESRTDTQYF
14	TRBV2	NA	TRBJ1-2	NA	TGTGCCAGCAGTGTAGGGGAGGGAGACTATGGCTACACCTTC	CASSVGEGDYGYTF
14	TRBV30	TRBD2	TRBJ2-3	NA	TGTGCCTGGAGAGCGGGACCAGCGGGGGATACGCAGTATTTT	CAWRAGPAGDTQYF
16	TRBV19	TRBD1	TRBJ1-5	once	TGTGCCAGTAGTATGTTGGGACAGGTCTCCAATCAGCCCCAGCATTTT	CASSMLGQVSNQPQHF
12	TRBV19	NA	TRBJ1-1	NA	TGTGCCATTAAAGGGGGTGGCACTGAAGCTTTCTTT	CAIKGGGTEAFF
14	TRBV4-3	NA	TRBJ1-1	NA	TGCGCCAGCAGCCAGGACTCGTGGGGTTCTGAAGCTTTCTTT	CASSQDSWGSEAFF
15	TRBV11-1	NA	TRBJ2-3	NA	TGTGCCAGCAGCTTATCAAGCGGGCGCACAGATACGCAGTATTTT	CASSLSSGRTDTQYF
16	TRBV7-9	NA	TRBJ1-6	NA	TGTGCCAGCAGCTTGGACACGGTCTCCTATAATTCACCCCTCCACTTT	CASSLDTVSYNSPLHF
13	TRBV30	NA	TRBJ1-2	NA	TGTGCCTGGACGGGCAGGGGATCCTATGGCTACACCTTC	CAWTGRGSYGYTF
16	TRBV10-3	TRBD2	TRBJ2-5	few	TGTGCCATCAGTACCGGACTAGCGGGGAACCAAGAGACCCAGTACTTC	CAISTGLAGNQETQYF
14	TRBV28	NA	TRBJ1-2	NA	TGTGCCAGCAGTCCCCTTGGGGCAGACTATGGCTACACCTTC	CASSPLGADYGYTF
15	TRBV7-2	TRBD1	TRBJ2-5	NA	TGTGCCAGCAGCGAAGGCGGCAGGGGGCAAGAGACCCAGTACTTC	CASSEGGRGQETQYF
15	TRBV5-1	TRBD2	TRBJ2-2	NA	TGCGCCAGCAGCCCCGTGGGGGGGAAGACCGGGGAGCTGTTTTTT	CASSPVGGKTGELFF
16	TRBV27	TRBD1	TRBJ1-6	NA	TGTGCCAGCAGCGGTGGGACAGGCCCGAGAGGGGTTCCCCTCCACTTT	CASSGGTGPRGVPLHF
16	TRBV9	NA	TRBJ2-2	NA	TGTGCCAGCAGCATTACCACGGGGTCGAACACCGGGGAGCTGTTTTTT	CASSITTGSNTGELFF
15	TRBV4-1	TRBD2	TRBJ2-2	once	TGCGCCAGCAGCCATAGCGGGTCGAACACCGGGGAGCTGTTTTTT	CASSHSGSNTGELFF
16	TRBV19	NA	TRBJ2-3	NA	TGTGCCAGTAGTATAGGGGGGGGCCGGAGCACAGATACGCAGTATTTT	CASSIGGGRSTDTQYF
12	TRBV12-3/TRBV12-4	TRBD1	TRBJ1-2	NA	TGTGCCAGCAGTCTCGACAGGGATGGCTACACCTTC	CASSLDRDGYTF
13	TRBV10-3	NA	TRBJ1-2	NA	TGTGCCATCAGTGAGGAGGGCAGCCTCGGCTACACCTTC	CAISEEGSLGYTF
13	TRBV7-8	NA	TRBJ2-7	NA	TGTGCCAGCAGCCTACTGAGGGCTGAGGAGCAGTACTTC	CASSLLRAEEQYF
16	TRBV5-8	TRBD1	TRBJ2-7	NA	TGTGCCAGCAGCTGGAGGACAGGGGACTTCTCCTACGAGCAGTACTTC	CASSWRTGDFSYEQYF
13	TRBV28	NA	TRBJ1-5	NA	TGTGCCAGCTCCGCGAATAGCAATCAGCCCCAGCATTTT	CASSANSNQPQHF
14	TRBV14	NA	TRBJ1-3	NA	TGTGCCAGCAGCCAAGTCAGGACTGGAAACACCATATATTTT	CASSQVRTGNTIYF
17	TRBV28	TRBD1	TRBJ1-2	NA	TGTGCCAGCAGTTTACGTGGGACAGGGGGCGAGGACTATGGCTACACCTTC	CASSLRGTGGEDYGYTF
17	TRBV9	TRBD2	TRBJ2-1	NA	TGTGCCAGCAGCGTAGCTATACCGGGGGGTTCCTACAATGAGCAGTTCTTC	CASSVAIPGGSYNEQFF
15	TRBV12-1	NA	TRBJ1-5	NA	TGTGCCAGCAGTTTGGGAGGTTCCCGGAATCAGCCCCAGCATTTT	CASSLGGSRNQPQHF
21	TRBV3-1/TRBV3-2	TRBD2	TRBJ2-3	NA	TGTGCCAGCAGCCAAGACCTGGGACTAGCGGGGGGCAGTTTCAGCACAGATACGCAGTATTTT	CASSQDLGLAGGSFSTDTQYF
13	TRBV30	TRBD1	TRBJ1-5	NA	TGTGCCTGGAGTGGGACAGGGGATCAGCCCCAGCATTTT	CAWSGTGDQPQHF
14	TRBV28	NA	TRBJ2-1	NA	TGTGCCAGCCTTCGACAGGCCGTGGGCAATGAGCAGTTCTTC	CASLRQAVGNEQFF
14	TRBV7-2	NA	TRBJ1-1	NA	TGTGCCAGCAGCTTAACAGGGTTCAACACTGAAGCTTTCTTT	CASSLTGFNTEAFF
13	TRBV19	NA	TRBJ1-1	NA	TGTGCCAGTAGTATAGACAGGGACACTGAAGCTTTCTTT	CASSIDRDTEAFF
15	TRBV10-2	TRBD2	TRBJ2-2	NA	TGCGCCAGCATTTTAGCGGGGACGAACACCGGGGAGCTGTTTTTT	CASILAGTNTGELFF
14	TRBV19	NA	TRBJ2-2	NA	TGTGCCAGTAGTATAGCACCAGGGGCCGGGGAGCTGTTTTTT	CASSIAPGAGELFF
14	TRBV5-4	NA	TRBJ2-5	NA	TGTGCCAGCAGCGTTGGCCCTGTCCCGGAGACCCAGTACTTC	CASSVGPVPETQYF
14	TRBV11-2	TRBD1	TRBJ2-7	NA	TGTGCCAGCAGCCCGGACAGGGGAAGTTACGGGCAGTACTTC	CASSPDRGSYGQYF
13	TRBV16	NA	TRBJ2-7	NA	TGTGCCAGCAGCCAAGGAGGGACGTACGAGCAGTACTTC	CASSQGGTYEQYF
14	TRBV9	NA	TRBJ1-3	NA	TGTGCCAGCAGCACAGGGCCCGACCCAAACACCATATATTTT	CASSTGPDPNTIYF
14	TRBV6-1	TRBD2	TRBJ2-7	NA	TGTGCCAGCAGACCTAGCGGGGGGGCCTACGAGCAGTACTTC	CASRPSGGAYEQYF
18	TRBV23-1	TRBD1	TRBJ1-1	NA	TGCGCCAGCAGTCTCCCCCCCGACAGGGATGGGTCCCTCGCTGAAGCTTTCTTT	CASSLPPDRDGSLAEAFF
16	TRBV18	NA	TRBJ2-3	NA	TGTGCCAGCTCCCCGAGTGGACTGGCCCTCACAGATACGCAGTATTTT	CASSPSGLALTDTQYF
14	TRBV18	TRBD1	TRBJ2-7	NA	TGTGCCAGCTCAAGGGGACAGGGCACCTACGAGCAGTACTTC	CASSRGQGTYEQYF
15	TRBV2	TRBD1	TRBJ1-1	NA	TGTGCCAGCAGTCCCGACAGGGGTATGAACACTGAAGCTTTCTTT	CASSPDRGMNTEAFF
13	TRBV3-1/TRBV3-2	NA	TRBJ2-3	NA	TGTGCCAGCAGCCAAGCGGTGACAGATACGCAGTATTTT	CASSQAVTDTQYF